This T cell receptor beta chain originates from a study of T cells in Graves' hyperthyroidism and ophthalmopathy. The CDR3 length is 16 residues. With V trimmed by 5 bases and J by 3 bases, 13 bases remained unmatched. CDR1 SEHNR and CDR2 FQNEAQ come from the germline V gene (reference sequence). Diagnoses used clinical symptoms, serum thyroxine and TRAb, thyroid ultrasound and orbital computed tomography. The authors took PBMCs from roughly 9.7 ml fresh peripheral blood. Amplification targeted TCR beta CDR3 regions from RNA transcripts. The HTBI primer set served for first-round RT-PCR of the TCR CDR3. TCRdb reprocessed the multiplex PCR reads via MiXCR and lists one record per CDR3 protein. The sample contains 250,000 to 300,000 distinct CDR3 sequences, about a sixth of which appear only once. Overall study findings and caveats: Blood also carried most thyroid clonotypes expanded above 0.001. Ophthalmopathy cases were set apart from stable hyperthyroidism by a 13 V-J model.

The sample holds many counts of this clonotype. Its antigen is undetermined. The source of this sequence is a woman aged 55-70 years with Graves' ophthalmopathy. The rearrangement uses TRBV7-9 and TRBJ2-7; the match to TRBD2 covers 7 bases. The sample comprised blood. CDR3: CASSPREGFELYEQYF. In nucleotides, the CDR3 is TGTGCCAGCAGCCCTAGGGAGGGTTTTGAACTCTACGAGCAGTACTTC.